This T cell receptor (beta chain) originates from a study of blood T cell repertoires in COVID-19. Turning to the study itself: The analysed material was cDNA or gDNA that came from T cells, B-cell-depleted T cells, or PBMCs.

As processed by the authors: Amplification of reference gene primers was used by the study to estimate nucleated cell counts. Generated by immunoSEQ multiplex PCR, the TCRdb table keeps only in-frame clones and is missing some. Clonal size and the V and J genes are those of that table, whereas D and trimming came from the DNA. The sample consists of roughly 40,000 clones, roughly nine tenths of them appearing once. The CDR3 totals 16 residues. V lost 1 base to trimming and J lost 1 base, with 13 bases between them. Germline CDR1 is SNHLY and CDR2 is FYNNEI. The chain recombines TRBV2 with TRBJ2-5; the D gene is possibly TRBD1 (7 bases). The specimen sequenced was peripheral blood. This receptor was identified in a human donor in a cohort sampled during active COVID-19. The CDR3 DNA sequence: TGTGCCAGCAGTGAAGGGCAGGGGGGCTTCCAAGAGACCCAGTACTTC. Its translation: CASSEGQGGFQETQYF. Supplemented by reference TRBV2 and TRBJ2-5, the full variable domain reads EPEVTQTPSHQVTQMGQEVILRCVPISNHLYFYWYRQILGQKVEFLVSFYNNEISEKSEIFDDQFSVERPDGSNFTLKIRSTKLEDSAMYFCASSEGQGGFQETQYFGPGTRLLVL.